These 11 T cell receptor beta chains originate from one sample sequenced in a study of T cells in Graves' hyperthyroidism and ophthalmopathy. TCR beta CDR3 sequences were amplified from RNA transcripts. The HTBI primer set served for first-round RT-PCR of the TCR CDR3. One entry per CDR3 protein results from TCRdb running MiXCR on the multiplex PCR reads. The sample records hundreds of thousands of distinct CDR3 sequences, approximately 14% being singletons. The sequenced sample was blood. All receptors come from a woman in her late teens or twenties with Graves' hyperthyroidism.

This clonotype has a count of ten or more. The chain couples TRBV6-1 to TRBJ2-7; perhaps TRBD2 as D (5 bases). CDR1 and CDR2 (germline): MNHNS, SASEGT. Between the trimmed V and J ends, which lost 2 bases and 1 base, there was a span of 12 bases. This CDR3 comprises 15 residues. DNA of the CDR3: TGTGCCAGCAGTGAACCCGGGGATACGTCCTACGAGCAGTACTTC. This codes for CASSEPGDTSYEQYF.

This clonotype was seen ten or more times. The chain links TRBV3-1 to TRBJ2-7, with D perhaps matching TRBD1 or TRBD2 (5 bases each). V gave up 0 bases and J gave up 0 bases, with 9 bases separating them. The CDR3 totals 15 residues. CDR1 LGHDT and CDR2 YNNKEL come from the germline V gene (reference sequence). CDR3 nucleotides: TGTGCCAGCAGCCAAGACGGGGCCTACTCCTACGAGCAGTACTTC. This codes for CASSQDGAYSYEQYF.

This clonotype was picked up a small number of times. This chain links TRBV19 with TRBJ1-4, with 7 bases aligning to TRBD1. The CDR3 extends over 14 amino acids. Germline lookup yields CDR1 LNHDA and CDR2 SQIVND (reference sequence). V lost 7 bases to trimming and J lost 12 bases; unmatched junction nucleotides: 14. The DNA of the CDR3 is TGTGCCAGTAACCCGGGCCTGGGGACAGCTGAACTGTTTTTT. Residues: CASNPGLGTAELFF.

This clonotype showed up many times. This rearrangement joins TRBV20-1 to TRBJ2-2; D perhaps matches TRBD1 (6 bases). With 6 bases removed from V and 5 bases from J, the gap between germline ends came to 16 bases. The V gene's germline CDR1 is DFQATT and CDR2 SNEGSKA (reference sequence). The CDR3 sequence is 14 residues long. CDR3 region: CSANLGRGTGELFF. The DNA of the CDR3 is TGCAGTGCCAACTTGGGCAGGGGAACCGGGGAGCTGTTTTTT.

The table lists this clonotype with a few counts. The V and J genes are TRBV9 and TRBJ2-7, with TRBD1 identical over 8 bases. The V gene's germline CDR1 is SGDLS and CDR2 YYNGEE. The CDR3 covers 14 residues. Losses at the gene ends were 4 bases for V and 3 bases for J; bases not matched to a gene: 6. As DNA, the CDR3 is TGTGCCAGCAGCCCTGGACAGGGCTTCTACGAGCAGTACTTC. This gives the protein CASSPGQGFYEQYF.

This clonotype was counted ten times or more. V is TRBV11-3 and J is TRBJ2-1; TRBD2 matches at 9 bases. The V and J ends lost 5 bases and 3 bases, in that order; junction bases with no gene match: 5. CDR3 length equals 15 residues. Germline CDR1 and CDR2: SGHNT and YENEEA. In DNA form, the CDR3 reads TGTGCCAGCAGCATGAATAGCGGGGGCTACAATGAGCAGTTCTTC. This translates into CASSMNSGGYNEQFF.

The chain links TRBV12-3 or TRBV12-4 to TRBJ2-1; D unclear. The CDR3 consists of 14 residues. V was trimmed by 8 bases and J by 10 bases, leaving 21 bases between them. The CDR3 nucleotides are TGTGCCAGCCACCCTACCCTAACGCACCCCGAGCAGTTCTTC. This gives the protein CASHPTLTHPEQFF.

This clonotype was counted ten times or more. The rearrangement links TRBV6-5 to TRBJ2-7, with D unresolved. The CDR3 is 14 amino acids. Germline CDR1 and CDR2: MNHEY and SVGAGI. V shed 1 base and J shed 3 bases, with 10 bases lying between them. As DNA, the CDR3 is TGTGCCAGCAGTTACTTCATCGGCAGCTACGAGCAGTACTTC. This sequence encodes CASSYFIGSYEQYF.

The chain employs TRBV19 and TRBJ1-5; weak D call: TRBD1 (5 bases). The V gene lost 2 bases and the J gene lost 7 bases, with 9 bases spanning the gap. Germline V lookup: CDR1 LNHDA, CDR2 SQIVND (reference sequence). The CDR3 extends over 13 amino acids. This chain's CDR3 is CASSIPGYQPQHF. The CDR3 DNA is TGTGCCAGTAGTATACCAGGGTACCAGCCCCAGCATTTT.

The CDR3 bases are TGTGCCAGTAGTCTCGGACAGGGGGCTTTAACTGGCTACACCTTC. Translated, it gives CASSLGQGALTGYTF. The chain employs TRBV19 and TRBJ1-2, with 11 bases matching TRBD1. CDR1 LNHDA and CDR2 SQIVND come from the germline V gene (reference sequence). V gave up 5 bases and J gave up 7 bases; unmatched junction bases: 9. CDR3 length: 15 residues.

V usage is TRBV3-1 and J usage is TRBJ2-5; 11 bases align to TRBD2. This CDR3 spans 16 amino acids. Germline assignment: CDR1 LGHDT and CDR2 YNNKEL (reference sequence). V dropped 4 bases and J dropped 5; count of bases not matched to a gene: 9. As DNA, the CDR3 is TGTGCCAGCAGCCGCACCGGGACTAGCGGTCCGGAGACCCAGTACTTC. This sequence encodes CASSRTGTSGPETQYF.